These T cell receptor beta chains were read from a single sample in a study of OX40 agonist ivuxolimab in advanced cancers. The repertoire was sequenced with immunoSEQ multiplex PCR; TCRdb's copy has only in-frame clones and lacks some. The profile covers fewer than 65,000 clones, with approximately 89% appearing a single time and over 15% taken by the ten largest. This specimen was CD4+ or CD8+ T cells sorted from blood, taken in a trial of the OX40 agonist ivuxolimab. The origin of the receptors is an adult with an advanced solid tumor such as melanoma, head and neck, liver or kidney cancer. CDR3s leave out the opening cysteine and the closing phenylalanine or tryptophan. D genes are given only for firm matches. Where a row states a size, it is once, few, many or the class of an expanded clone; other rows omit it.

v_gene	d_gene	abundance	j_gene	CDR3aa
TRBV7-9	TRBD1	-	TRBJ2-1	ASSSGQVPEQF
TRBV27	-	-	TRBJ2-1	ASSLSGFPGNEQF
TRBV28	-	-	TRBJ1-1	ASRPRKWITEAF
TRBV12-1	-	-	TRBJ2-5	ASSSSVQETQY
TRBV10-3	-	once	TRBJ2-2	AISGGALNTGELF
TRBV27	-	-	TRBJ1-5	ASSLNPGSNQPQH
TRBV2	-	-	TRBJ2-2	ASSDLTGELF
TRBV9	TRBD2	-	TRBJ2-1	ASSVGSGEQF
TRBV28	TRBD1	-	TRBJ2-3	ASSLGTGLRTDTQY
TRBV9	-	-	TRBJ1-6	ASSLGNSPLH
TRBV11-2	-	-	TRBJ1-3	ASSLRGPVSDYPGNTIY
TRBV5-5	-	once	TRBJ2-7	ASSSTIHEQY
TRBV19	-	-	TRBJ1-1	ASSILGRNTEAF
TRBV7-9	-	-	TRBJ2-5	ASSPPREETQY
TRBV7-9	-	-	TRBJ2-3	ASSLQGAPDTQY
TRBV4-2	TRBD2	-	TRBJ2-7	ASSPGLAGDSYEQY
TRBV7-2	-	-	TRBJ1-5	ASSLGGLLEPQH
TRBV10-2	-	-	TRBJ2-7	ASSERQGYEQY
TRBV11-2	TRBD1	-	TRBJ2-7	ASPTGEATYEQY